This T cell receptor (beta chain) is from a study of regulatory T cells in long-lasting Graves disease. The study, taken as a whole, reports: Patients with persistent Graves' had lower TCR diversity than newly diagnosed patients. Persistent patients shared more public clonotypes (about 2,700) than newly diagnosed patients (over 900).

Trimming removed 2 bases from V and 3 bases from J; junction bases left unmatched: 7. The CDR3 runs 14 residues. Germline lookup yields CDR1 GTSNPN and CDR2 SVGIG (reference sequence). As for time point: newly diagnosed GD, antithyroid drugs for less than 3 months. Construction of the TCR library relied on RNA isolated from PBMCs. This clonotype has a count of ten or more. The antigen remains undetermined. Researchers made TCR beta libraries by using iRepertoire HTBI primers and running Arm-PCR on CDR3 regions. TCRdb reprocessed the multiplex PCR reads via MiXCR and lists one record per CDR3 protein. The sample comprises under 450,000 distinct CDR3 sequences, approximately 12% of which are singletons, and approximately 19% rests with the top ten. The same sample was also used in a study of T cells in Graves' hyperthyroidism and ophthalmopathy.

The chain is built from TRBV30 and TRBJ2-7; 7 positions match TRBD1. This specimen consisted of peripheral blood mononuclear cells (PBMCs), obtained at new diagnosis, from a patient treated with antithyroid drugs. This TCR was sampled from a woman aged 18-30 years with Graves disease. The DNA of the CDR3 is TGTGCCTGGAGTACAGGGGCCGTCTACTACGAGCAGTACGTC. The encoded protein is CAWSTGAVYYEQYV.